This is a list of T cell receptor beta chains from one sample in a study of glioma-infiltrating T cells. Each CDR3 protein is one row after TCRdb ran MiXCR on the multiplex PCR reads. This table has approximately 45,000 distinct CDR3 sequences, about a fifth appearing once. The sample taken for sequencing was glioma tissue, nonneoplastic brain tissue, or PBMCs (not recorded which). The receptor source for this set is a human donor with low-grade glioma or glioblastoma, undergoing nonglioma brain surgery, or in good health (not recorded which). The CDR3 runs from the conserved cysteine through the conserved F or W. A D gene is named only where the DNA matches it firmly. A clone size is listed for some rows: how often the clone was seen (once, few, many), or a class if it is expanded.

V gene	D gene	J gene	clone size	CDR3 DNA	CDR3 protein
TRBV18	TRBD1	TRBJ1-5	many	TGTGCCAGCTCACGCGGACAGGGTTTTCGAGGCAATCAGCCCCAGCATTTT	CASSRGQGFRGNQPQHF
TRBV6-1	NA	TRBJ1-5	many	TGTGCCAGCAGTGGATGGACTGCCGCTAATCAGCCCCAGCATTTT	CASSGWTAANQPQHF
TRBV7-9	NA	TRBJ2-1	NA	TGTGCCAGCAGCTTCCCGAAGGCAGATGAGCAGTTCTTC	CASSFPKADEQFF
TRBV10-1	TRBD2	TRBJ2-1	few	TGCGCCAGCAGTGAGTCTGGCGGGGGGGCCTCCTACAATGAGCAGTTCTTC	CASSESGGGASYNEQFF
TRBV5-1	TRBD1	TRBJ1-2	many	TGCGCCAGCAGCATCTTGGGCGGGACAGACTATGGCTACACCTTC	CASSILGGTDYGYTF
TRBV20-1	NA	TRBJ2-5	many	TGCAGTGCTCAGGGGATACAAGAGACCCAGTACTTC	CSAQGIQETQYF
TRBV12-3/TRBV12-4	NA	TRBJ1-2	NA	TGTGCCAGCAGTTTAAATCCAAGGGCAGGTTATGGCTACACCTTC	CASSLNPRAGYGYTF
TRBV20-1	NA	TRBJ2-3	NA	TGCAGTGCTAGTCCGAAGACCTCAAGCACAGATACGCAGTATTTT	CSASPKTSSTDTQYF
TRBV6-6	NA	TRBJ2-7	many	TGTGCCAGCAGTTACGGGGGCAACTCCTACGAGCAGTACTTC	CASSYGGNSYEQYF
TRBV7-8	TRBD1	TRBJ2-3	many	TGTGCCAGCAGCATCGGACAGGGGGTCACAGATACGCAGTATTTT	CASSIGQGVTDTQYF
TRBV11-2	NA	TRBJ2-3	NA	TGTGCCAGCAGCTTAAAGGACGACACAGATACGCAGTATTTT	CASSLKDDTDTQYF
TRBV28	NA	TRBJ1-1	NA	TGTGCCAGCAGTGCCACGGGTGCCTCAAGCTCCTACAATGAGCAGTTCTTT	CASSATGASSSYNEQFF
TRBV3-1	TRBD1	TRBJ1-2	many	TGTGCCAGCAGCCAAAACTTGGGACAGAACTATGGCTACACCTTC	CASSQNLGQNYGYTF
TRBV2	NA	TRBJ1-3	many	TGTGCCAGCAGTGAAGCGGCGTGGGGAAACACCATATATTTT	CASSEAAWGNTIYF
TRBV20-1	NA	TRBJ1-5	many	TGCAGTGCCACGCCCTCCCCAGGACGGCTAGGGCAGCCCCAGCATTTT	CSATPSPGRLGQPQHF
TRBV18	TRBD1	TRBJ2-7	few	TGTGCCAGCTCACCACTTACAGGGGGTAGCTCCTACGAGCAGTACTTC	CASSPLTGGSSYEQYF
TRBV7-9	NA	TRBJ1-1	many	TGTGCCATCGAGCGCATTACCCGGACACGGTACACTGAAGCTTTCTTT	CAIERITRTRYTEAFF
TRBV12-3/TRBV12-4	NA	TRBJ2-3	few	TGTGCCAGCAGTTTCCGCGGATTCACAGATACGCAGTATTTT	CASSFRGFTDTQYF
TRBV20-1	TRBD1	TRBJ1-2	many	TGCAGTGCTAGAGGCGACAGGGCTAACTATGGCTACACCTTC	CSARGDRANYGYTF
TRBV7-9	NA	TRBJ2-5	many	TGTGCCAGCAGCTCGATTCCACCCCTTTCAGAGACCCAGTACTTC	CASSSIPPLSETQYF
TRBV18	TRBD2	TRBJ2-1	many	TGTGCCAGCTCACCCGGGCGGCGGGGGAATGAGCAGTTCTTC	CASSPGRRGNEQFF
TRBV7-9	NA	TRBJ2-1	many	TGTGCCAGCAGCTCGAACAGGGAACAATCCTACAATGAGCAGTTCTTC	CASSSNREQSYNEQFF
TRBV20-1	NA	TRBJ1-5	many	TGCAGTGCTAGAATCGGGGCAGGGCAGTATAGCAATCAGCCCCAGCATTTT	CSARIGAGQYSNQPQHF
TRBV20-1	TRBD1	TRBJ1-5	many	TGCAGTGCTACCGCGAGGACAGGGGATTATAGCAATCAGCCCCAGCATTTT	CSATARTGDYSNQPQHF
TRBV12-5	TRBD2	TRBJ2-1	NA	TGTGCTAGTGGTTTGTTCCAGCGGGGGGTCAATGAGCAGTTCTTC	CASGLFQRGVNEQFF
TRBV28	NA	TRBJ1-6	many	TGTGCCAGCAGTTTAGAGGGCTTCGATTCACCCCTCCACTTT	CASSLEGFDSPLHF
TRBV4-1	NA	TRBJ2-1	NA	TGCGCCAGCAGCCAAGAGTGGGCGAATGAGCAGTTCTTC	CASSQEWANEQFF
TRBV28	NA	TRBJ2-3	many	TGTGCCAGCAGTTTTAGGTTAACTGATACGCAGTATTTT	CASSFRLTDTQYF